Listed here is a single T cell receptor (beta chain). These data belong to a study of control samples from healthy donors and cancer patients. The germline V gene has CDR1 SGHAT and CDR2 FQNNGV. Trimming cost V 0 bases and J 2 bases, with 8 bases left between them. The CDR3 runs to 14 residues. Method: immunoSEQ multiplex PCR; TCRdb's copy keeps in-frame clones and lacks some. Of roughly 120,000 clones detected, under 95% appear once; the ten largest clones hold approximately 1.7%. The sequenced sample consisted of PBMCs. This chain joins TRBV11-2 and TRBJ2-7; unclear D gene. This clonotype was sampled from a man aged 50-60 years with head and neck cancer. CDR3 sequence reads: CASSLDPGPYEQYF. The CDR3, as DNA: TGTGCCAGCAGCTTAGATCCGGGCCCCTACGAGCAGTACTTC.